These T cell receptor beta chains were read from a single sample in a study of shared clonotypes between healthy human individuals. The data were produced by immunoSEQ multiplex PCR, yet TCRdb's version contains in-frame clones alone and is incomplete. The sample lists roughly 2.4 million clones, roughly 95% occurring once. Source material: naive CD4+ T cells sorted from blood. Receptors originate from a man younger than 30 in good health. CDR3s leave out the opening cysteine and the closing phenylalanine or tryptophan.

j_gene	v_gene	CDR3aa
TRBJ2-3	TRBV14	ASSRQGPSTDTQY
TRBJ2-7	TRBV10-1	ASSESTGAGGPWYEQY
TRBJ1-2	TRBV2	ASGQNYGYT
TRBJ2-7	TRBV5-4	ASSPGGARSSYEQY
TRBJ2-1	TRBV5-4	ASSLIGGTDNEQF
TRBJ2-5	TRBV7-2	ASTIFFDSETQY
TRBJ2-7	TRBV6-6	ASRDRGTYEQY
TRBJ1-4	TRBV6-1	ASSHVLTTNEKLF
TRBJ2-1	TRBV4-1	ASSQDGRYNEQF
TRBJ1-1	TRBV15	ATSSPLTGRDTEAF
TRBJ2-1	TRBV7-2	ASSWPKAGAKQF
TRBJ1-6	TRBV5-1	ASSPGTTKPSPLH
TRBJ2-5	TRBV5-4	ASSLDGLAGTYQETQY
TRBJ1-2	TRBV7-9	ASRRGGGSYGYT
TRBJ2-7	TRBV7-9	AGGSPERTYEQY
TRBJ2-7	TRBV28	ASSPPPGQGYYEQY
TRBJ2-5	TRBV29-1	SVNPGLHQETQY
TRBJ2-7	TRBV6-1	ASRRLAGDYEQY
TRBJ2-5	TRBV28	ASSPPGAQETQY
TRBJ1-1	TRBV6-1	ASAKGLQNTEAF
TRBJ1-1	TRBV10-3	AISQGNTEAF
TRBJ2-6	TRBV18	ASSTQNSGANVLT
TRBJ1-1	TRBV5-4	ASRVRDAF
TRBJ2-1	TRBV5-8	ASSLEQLGVRNEQF
TRBJ2-3	TRBV10-3	AISDSTRRDTQY
TRBJ2-7	TRBV28	ASSLAWGEQY
TRBJ2-5	TRBV25-1	ASSEPLPGTGETQY
TRBJ1-2	TRBV6-1	ASSDPGAMGGYT
TRBJ1-2	TRBV5-1	ASSQSTGNYGYT
TRBJ1-2	TRBV19	ASSLGPGSSYGYT
TRBJ2-5	TRBV5-4	ASSLNGGGETQY
TRBJ2-7	TRBV5-1	ASSPRRGVEQY
TRBJ2-3	TRBV7-9	ASSSEVAGTDTQY
TRBJ1-5	TRBV6-4	ASTGPLNQPQH
TRBJ2-4	TRBV5-6	ASSLAQGAGGNIQY
TRBJ2-5	TRBV28	ASSPGTRGSETQY
TRBJ1-3	TRBV30	AWSPRAPGNTIY
TRBJ1-5	TRBV19	ASWGGNQPQH
TRBJ2-1	TRBV2	ASMPGGTTINEQF
TRBJ1-4	TRBV19	ASSIRAGTNEKLF
TRBJ2-1	TRBV11-1	ASSLLVGSKPYEQF
TRBJ1-4	TRBV6-1	ASSERGQLTTNEKLF
TRBJ2-1	TRBV5-6	ASSLFWGTSVNEQF
TRBJ2-7	TRBV10-3	ATARTDEQY
TRBJ1-2	TRBV5-1	ASSSPTGFDYGYT
TRBJ2-2	TRBV7-6	ASSVLPNTGELF
TRBJ2-5	TRBV7-2	ASSLSYLETQY
TRBJ2-3	TRBV28	ASSLLSSTGGRDTQY
TRBJ2-4	TRBV6-5	ASSTERNIQY
TRBJ2-3	TRBV2	ASSDNRLTDTQY
TRBJ1-1	TRBV5-4	ASSSLGGTEAF
TRBJ2-7	TRBV7-2	ASSLEGGTTYEQY
TRBJ1-1	TRBV5-6	ASSLLRDEAF
TRBJ2-7	TRBV14	ASSPIGFDEQY
TRBJ2-2	TRBV7-2	ASSAKGSGGAVGELF
TRBJ1-5	TRBV2	ASAVGGLGQPQH
TRBJ1-4	TRBV18	ASSPMDTGATNEKLF